One sample yielded the 29 T cell receptor beta chains listed below, sequenced in a study of blood T cell repertoires in COVID-19 (dated by TCRdb to the early 2020s). Libraries were made using the immunoSEQ multiplex PCR assay. As stored in TCRdb, this immuneACCESS dataset retains in-frame rearrangements with V and J assigned. A fraction of the clones does not appear; measured against another copy, unresolved V genes explain less than half of the discrepancy, and the remainder lacks a known reason. This sample comprises 400,000 to 450,000 clones, approximately 90% of them detected only once. The ten largest account for 1% to 1.3% of the sample. Sequencing used PBMCs or T cells enriched from blood (not recorded which). Receptors were obtained from a man younger than 45 who had recovered from COVID-19.

This chain connects TRBV6-6 to TRBJ2-4, with TRBD1 matching over 7 bases. CDR1 and CDR2 (germline): MNHNY, SVGAGI (reference sequence). V lost 5 bases, J lost 1 base, and 8 bases stayed unmatched. The CDR3 covers 16 residues. The CDR3 protein is CASSKQGILAKNIQYF. In DNA form, the CDR3 reads TGTGCCAGCAGTAAACAGGGGATTTTGGCCAAAAACATTCAGTACTTC.

The gene calls are TRBV3-1 (or the pseudogene TRBV3-2) and TRBJ2-4; weak D call: TRBD2 (5 bases). The germline gives CDR1 LGHDT, CDR2 YNNKEL (reference sequence). The V and J ends lost 3 bases and 7 bases respectively, with 16 bases between them. The CDR3 covers 15 residues. The CDR3 coding sequence is TGTGCCAGCAGCCATTCGGATTTCCGGAGGAACATTCAGTACTTC. Its translation is CASSHSDFRRNIQYF.

The rearrangement uses TRBV30 and TRBJ2-1; D is ambiguous. The length of the CDR3 is 11 residues. V was pared by 1 base and J by 10 bases, with 8 bases between. The germline V gene has CDR1 GTSNPN and CDR2 SVGIG (reference sequence). CDR3: CAWSAVREQFF. In DNA, the CDR3 is TGTGCCTGGAGTGCGGTGAGGGAGCAGTTCTTC.

The chain recombines TRBV7-3 with TRBJ2-1; the D gene is possibly TRBD2 (6 bases). V dropped 6 bases and J dropped 7 bases, with 19 bases sitting between them. CDR1 and CDR2 from the germline V gene are SGHTA and FQGTGA. CDR3 length: 15 residues. The CDR3 region is CASRYAGSQGNEQFF. The CDR3 coding sequence is TGTGCCAGCAGGTACGCCGGGAGCCAAGGGAATGAGCAGTTCTTC.

CDR3 loop: CATRQGSGNTIYF. The CDR3 region has the DNA TGTGCCACCCGACAGGGGTCGGGAAACACCATATATTTT. The chain has TRBV15 and TRBJ1-3, with 8 positions matching TRBD1. Per the germline V gene, CDR1 is LNHNV and CDR2 is YYDKDF (reference sequence). The CDR3 runs to 13 residues. V was pared by 8 bases and J by 4 bases, with 4 bases of the junction left unmatched.

V usage is TRBV2 and J usage is TRBJ1-1; D is possibly TRBD1 (5 bases). In germline, CDR1 is SNHLY, CDR2 FYNNEI. The CDR3 length is 12 residues. Trimming took off 7 bases at V and 10 bases at J, with 16 bases between the two ends. Here the CDR3 reads CASTTTVRGAFF. CDR3 DNA sequence: TGTGCCAGCACCACGACAGTGAGAGGAGCTTTCTTT.

The chain is built from TRBV10-3 and TRBJ2-5; D perhaps matches TRBD1 (6 bases). The germline V and J ends were trimmed by 6 bases and 4 bases, with 15 bases remaining between them. CDR1 and CDR2 from the germline V gene are ENHRY and SYGVKD. The CDR3 consists of 14 residues. The DNA for the CDR3 is TGTGCCATCAGCGATCAGGGGACCCTAGAGACCCAGTACTTC. The encoded protein is CAISDQGTLETQYF.

The chain combines TRBV29-1 with TRBJ2-5, with 9 bases lining up with TRBD2. V shed 4 bases and J 1 base; nucleotides not matched to a gene: 13. The germline V gene encodes CDR1 SQVTM and CDR2 ANQGSEA. CDR3 size: 17 residues. CDR3 in DNA: TGCAGCGTTGTTGGGGTAGCGGGAGAGTTTGGCCAAGAGACCCAGTACTTC. This sequence encodes CSVVGVAGEFGQETQYF.

The rearrangement links TRBV24-1 to TRBJ2-1, with TRBD2 matching over 8 bases. Unmatched junction bases numbered 8, after V lost 5 bases and J lost 0 bases. Germline values: CDR1 KGHDR, CDR2 SFDVKD. The CDR3 sequence is 17 residues long. The CDR3 nucleotides are TGTGCCACCAGTGGTAGCGGGAACCAATACTCCTACAATGAGCAGTTCTTC. Protein: CATSGSGNQYSYNEQFF.

The gene calls are TRBV27 and TRBJ1-5; D is perhaps TRBD1 (5 bases). The germline V and J ends were trimmed by 2 bases and 2 bases, with 13 bases remaining between them. CDR3 size: 16 residues. From germline, CDR1 is MNHEY and CDR2 SMNVEV (reference sequence). CDR3: CASSLRWGSGNQPQHF. CDR3 nucleotides: TGTGCCAGCAGTTTACGCTGGGGCTCCGGCAATCAGCCCCAGCATTTT.

This sequence joins TRBV18 and TRBJ1-1; D uncertain. This CDR3 contains 14 residues. The V end lost 0 bases, the J end lost 3 bases, and 8 bases lay between the germline ends. Germline CDR1 KGHSH, CDR2 LQKENI. Written as DNA, the CDR3 is TGTGCCAGCTCACCACCAGCGGGAGACACTGAAGCTTTCTTT. Translating gives CASSPPAGDTEAFF.

The chain combines TRBV27 with TRBJ1-5; 7 bases are a match to TRBD1. Germline V gives CDR1 MNHEY, CDR2 SMNVEV (reference sequence). This CDR3 is built from 13 residues. The V gene end was trimmed by 6 bases and the J gene end by 12 bases; junction bases not matched to a gene: 11. The CDR3 spells CASSSTGPRRQHF. CDR3 DNA: TGTGCCAGCAGCTCGACAGGGCCCCGGCGCCAGCATTTT.

The chain has TRBV6-1 and TRBJ2-1; 10 bases line up with TRBD2. Looked up from germline, CDR1 is MNHNS and CDR2 is SASEGT. The CDR3 sequence is 16 residues long. V trimming: 1 base; J trimming: 4 bases; junction bases outside the gene matches: 4. The DNA of the CDR3 is TGTGCCAGCAGTGAAGAGCGGGAGGGGGCATACAATGAGCAGTTCTTC. This gives the protein CASSEEREGAYNEQFF.

This clone was detected only once. The CDR3 DNA reads TGTGCCAGCAGCTTAGACGCAGGATTCCCCTACGAGCAGTACTTC. Translating gives CASSLDAGFPYEQYF. This chain joins TRBV7-2 and TRBJ2-7; D uncertain. The CDR3 consists of 15 residues. The germline V gene has CDR1 SGHTA and CDR2 FQGNSA. V was pared by 1 base and J by 2 bases, with 12 bases between.

This chain uses TRBV4-1 with TRBJ2-7, with 9 bases identical to TRBD1. CDR1 is MGHRA, CDR2 YSYEKL, per germline. This CDR3 region has 17 residues. Trimming removed 0 bases from V and 6 bases from J; junction bases left unmatched: 12. The CDR3 bases are TGCGCCAGCAGCCAAGATCTGCAGGGACAGGGTGCAGGCGAGCAGTACTTC. This translates into CASSQDLQGQGAGEQYF.

The chain carries TRBV27 and TRBJ2-1; 8 nucleotides align to TRBD2. V shed 1 base and J 4 bases; nucleotides not matched to a gene: 9. The V gene's germline CDR1 is MNHEY and CDR2 SMNVEV (reference sequence). This CDR3 has 17 amino acids. The CDR3 sequence: CASSLLPAGGRYNEQFF. The DNA of the CDR3 is TGTGCCAGCAGTTTATTGCCGGCGGGAGGACGGTACAATGAGCAGTTCTTC.

J is TRBJ1-4 and V is TRBV5-1; 7 bases map to TRBD1. The germline gives CDR1 SGHRS, CDR2 YFSETQ. With V trimmed by 0 bases and J by 0 bases, 5 bases remained unmatched. This CDR3 is 17 amino acids long. The CDR3 loop reads CASSLGTTGATNEKLFF. The CDR3 DNA reads as TGCGCCAGCAGCTTGGGGACCACAGGGGCAACTAATGAAAAACTGTTTTTT. Full variable domain (rest looked up from reference TRBV5-1 and TRBJ1-4): KAGVTQTPRYLIKTRGQQVTLSCSPISGHRSVSWYQQTPGQGLQFLFEYFSETQRNKGNFPGRFSGRQFSNSRSEMNVSTLELGDSALYLCASSLGTTGATNEKLFFGSGTQLSVL.

V gene TRBV6-5 combines with J gene TRBJ1-3; no clear D. Germline V gives CDR1 MNHEY, CDR2 SVGAGI. The CDR3 is 14 residues long. V lost 5 bases and J lost 0, with 8 bases in between. The CDR3 nucleotides read TGTGCCAGCAGTCGCAGTGACTCTGGAAACACCATATATTTT. Its translation: CASSRSDSGNTIYF.

J is TRBJ2-7 and V is TRBV5-1; TRBD1 matches at 9 bases. The length of the CDR3 is 13 residues. The ends lost 4 bases at V and 6 bases at J; junction bases unmatched: 5. In germline, CDR1 is SGHRS, CDR2 YFSETQ. The CDR3 DNA reads TGCGCCAGCAGCAGGGACAGGGCCGGCGAGCAGTACTTC. As protein: CASSRDRAGEQYF.

V usage is TRBV28 and J usage is TRBJ1-5; D gene uncertain. CDR3 length: 12 amino acids. V shed 2 bases and J shed 7 bases, with 6 bases lying between them. Germline V gene sequence: CDR1 MDHEN, CDR2 SYDVKM. The CDR3 protein is CASSLDNQPQHF. CDR3 DNA: TGTGCCAGCAGTTTAGACAACCAGCCCCAGCATTTT.

The chain joins TRBV5-8 to TRBJ2-2, with TRBD2 matching over 9 bases. Looked up from germline, CDR1 is SGHTS and CDR2 is YDEGEE. This CDR3 region has 17 residues. The V and J ends lost 4 bases and 0 bases, in that order; junction bases with no gene match: 7. This CDR3 reads CASSPVLAGSNTGELFF. CDR3 sequence (DNA): TGTGCCAGCAGCCCCGTCCTAGCGGGATCGAACACCGGGGAGCTGTTTTTT.

The chain has TRBV27 and TRBJ1-5, with TRBD1 matching 10 bases. Germline values: CDR1 MNHEY, CDR2 SMNVEV (reference sequence). The trim removed 1 base at V and 6 bases at J, leaving 6 bases unmatched. This CDR3 comprises 16 residues. CDR3 protein: CASSLWATGGVQPQHF. CDR3 bases: TGTGCCAGCAGTTTATGGGCGACAGGGGGCGTTCAGCCCCAGCATTTT.

This clone has only one observation. The CDR3 nucleotides read TGTGCCTGGAGTCCCCCCGGGGGAGGGCAGCCCCAGCATTTT. Translating gives CAWSPPGGGQPQHF. J is TRBJ1-5 and V is TRBV30; tentatively, D is TRBD1 (5 bases). CDR1 GTSNPN and CDR2 SVGIG come from the germline V gene (reference sequence). The CDR3 runs 14 residues. The V gene lost 2 bases and the J gene lost 7 bases, with 15 bases spanning the gap.

The rearrangement links TRBV5-6 to TRBJ1-2, with D perhaps matching TRBD1 (6 bases). The CDR3 runs 14 residues. In germline, CDR1 is SGHDT, CDR2 YYEEEE. The germline V and J ends were trimmed by 2 bases and 5 bases, with 13 bases remaining between them. As DNA, the CDR3 is TGTGCCAGCAGCTTTTCGGACAGACGATATGGCTACACCTTC. This gives the protein CASSFSDRRYGYTF.

The V gene is TRBV19, the J gene TRBJ1-1; D unresolved. This CDR3 spans 13 amino acids. Germline V gene lookup returns CDR1 LNHDA and CDR2 SQIVND (reference sequence). Trimming removed 6 bases at V and 5 bases at J, with 13 bases between. CDR3 in amino acids: CASREEGRTEAFF. CDR3 sequence (DNA): TGTGCCAGTAGAGAAGAAGGGAGAACTGAAGCTTTCTTT.

The chain has TRBV19 and TRBJ1-1, with 8 positions matching TRBD1. Trimming cost V 6 bases and J 1 base; bases outside gene matches: 4. The germline V gene has CDR1 LNHDA and CDR2 SQIVND (reference sequence). The CDR3 length is 14 residues. The CDR3 sequence is CASRRQGKNTEAFF. As DNA, the CDR3 is TGTGCCAGTAGAAGACAGGGGAAGAACACTGAAGCTTTCTTT.

The chain carries TRBV3-1 (or the pseudogene TRBV3-2) and TRBJ2-5, with unresolved D. This CDR3 is built from 14 residues. Germline V gene lookup returns CDR1 LGHDT and CDR2 YNNKEL (reference sequence). V shed 0 bases and J shed 1 base, with 6 bases lying between them. The CDR3 DNA sequence: TGTGCCAGCAGCCAAGATGTAGTCCAAGAGACCCAGTACTTC. Its translation: CASSQDVVQETQYF.

The count of this clone is one. V is TRBV2 and J is TRBJ2-5; 7 bases align to TRBD2. V was clipped by 7 bases and J by 1 base; unmatched bases: 0. The CDR3 spans 12 residues. Germline assignment: CDR1 SNHLY and CDR2 FYNNEI. CDR3 DNA: TGTGCCAGCAAGCGGGGCCAAGAGACCCAGTACTTC. It yields the protein CASKRGQETQYF.

The chain employs TRBV6-5 and TRBJ2-7; 8 nucleotides match TRBD2. The CDR3 covers 16 residues. Trimming removed 0 bases from V and 3 bases from J; junction bases left unmatched: 7. Germline assignment: CDR1 MNHEY and CDR2 SVGAGI. The CDR3 loop is CASSYSRSSGSYEQYF. The CDR3 DNA reads TGTGCCAGCAGTTACTCGAGGTCCAGCGGGAGCTACGAGCAGTACTTC.